This record concerns one T cell receptor beta chain sequence. Its antigen is not yet known. Nothing much larger sits one base from this clone, and base qualities are not available. Trimming takes 4 bases off V and 10 bases off J; junction bases not matched to a gene: 7. In the germline V gene (reference sequence), CDR1 corresponds to PRHDT and CDR2 to FYEKMQ. The CDR3 has 14 amino acids, counting the end cysteine and phenylalanine. Only the CDR3 part of the read is kept: 42 bases, read in frame from the first base. This sample is part of a study of OX40 agonist ivuxolimab in advanced cancers. Broadly, across the study: Ivuxolimab was a fully human IgG2 agonistic monoclonal antibody targeting the costimulatory receptor OX40 (CD134). Intravenous ivuxolimab was administered to patients every 2 weeks at six dose levels: 0.01, 0.1, 0.3, 1.5, 3 and 10 mg/kg. Of the roughly 52 patients in dose escalation, 19 had hepatocellular carcinoma, some 15 had melanoma, 9 had renal cell carcinoma and 9 had head and neck cancer. The dose-escalation cohort was about 86% male with a mean age of 60 years, ranging from roughly 23 to 80. Prior anti-PD-1, anti-PD-L1 or anti-CTLA-4 therapy was permitted, and approximately 41% of dose-escalation patients had received checkpoint inhibitors. Partial responses were achieved by three dose-escalation patients, of whom one had hepatocellular carcinoma and two had cutaneous melanoma. Peripheral TCRbeta sequencing aimed to test whether ivuxolimab altered TCR sequence diversity and caused clonal T-cell expansion. The paper reports the monotherapy dose-escalation portion (N of about 54 patients) of the phase I ivuxolimab trial.

Genomic DNA was extracted from sorted cells for sequencing of the TCRbeta CDR3 region. TCRbeta CDR3 regions were sequenced using the immunoSEQ Assay. Drawn from immuneACCESS, this table holds only the in-frame rearrangements with V and J called that TCRdb kept. Clones are partly lost; checked studies trace under half to an unresolved V gene and leave the rest unexplained. The sample table records fewer than 100,000 clones; over 75% of these occur just once. The ten most abundant clones make up 6.2% of the sample. The trial excluded patients who had a history of autoimmune disease or who were on systemic immunosuppression. Peripheral blood for TCR sequencing was collected from all dose cohorts at baseline, on cycle 4 day 1, and on cycle 7 day 1. Samples came from an open-label, multicenter, first-in-human phase I dose-escalation trial of ivuxolimab. Adults with locally advanced or metastatic head and neck squamous cell, hepatocellular, melanoma or renal cell carcinoma were enrolled in the trial. Before TCR sequencing, CD4+ T cells and CD8+ T cells from peripheral blood were sorted into separate populations.

Broad study findings and their caveats: On average, CD8+ T cells showed more expanded clones than CD4+ T cells after ivuxolimab. Clonal expansion of both CD4+ and CD8+ blood T cells was observed from baseline to week 6 at doses 0.1 to 3.0 mg/kg. The antigen specificity of the peripheral T cells that underwent clonal expansion was not determined. Low levels of normalized T-cell clonal expansion were also seen in some patients who did not respond. In the 0.1-3.0 mg/kg groups, partial responders had among the lowest normalized peripheral clonal expansion, particularly in CD8+ T cells.

Material: CD4+ or CD8+ T cells sorted from blood, obtained in a trial of the OX40 agonist ivuxolimab. The V and J segments used are TRBV13 and TRBJ1-6, with TRBD1 identical over 7 junction bases. This TCR derives from an adult with an advanced solid tumor such as melanoma, head and neck, liver or kidney cancer. The nucleotides read TGTGCCAGCAGCTCCGGACAGGTTGGATCACCCCTCCACTTT. It encodes CASSSGQVGSPLHF.